The clone carrying this T cell receptor (beta chain) has more than one count but fewer than ten. Its matching antigen is unknown. The data were taken from a study of shared clonotypes between healthy human individuals. Study results and caveats: Clonotypes shared by all four sorted-subset donors had higher generation probabilities than non-shared clonotypes. Researchers sampled blood only, noting tissue repertoires likely differ. An anticipated effect of sequencing depth on clonotype sharing among donors was recognized. The low donor count limited represented genetic and exposure-history diversity.

CD45RO-negative CD8 cells positively selected for CCR7 made up the naive population, which excluded terminally differentiated effector memory CD45RA+ cells. Assay used: immunoSEQ multiplex PCR; TCRdb lists only in-frame clones, some missing. The sample contains about 2 million clones, approximately 94% of which appear only once. CDR3 length: 16 residues. In germline, CDR1 is SNHLY, CDR2 FYNNEI. The V gene lost 3 bases and the J gene lost 7 bases, with 16 bases spanning the gap. This receptor was obtained from a man aged 18 to 30 in good health. The chain links TRBV2 to TRBJ1-6; TRBD1 is a possible D gene (6 bases). The sequenced material came from naive CD8+ T cells sorted from blood. CDR3 sequence reads: CASSEFPGALNSPLHF. As DNA, the CDR3 is TGTGCCAGCAGTGAGTTCCCGGGGGCTCTCAATTCACCCCTCCACTTT.